What follows is one T cell receptor (beta chain) and its context. Its cognate antigen is unknown. Method: immunoSEQ multiplex PCR; TCRdb's copy keeps in-frame clones and lacks some. The sample has 55,000 or so clones; about 90% are singletons. Autoimmune disease history or systemic immunosuppression barred patients. V lost 0 bases and J 1 base, leaving 13 bases between the germline ends. This CDR3 comprises 17 residues. Germline V gene lookup returns CDR1 MNHEY and CDR2 SMNVEV (reference sequence). This record belongs to a study of OX40 agonist ivuxolimab in advanced cancers. Study results and caveats: The work left the antigen specificity of expanded peripheral T cells undetermined.

The chain uses TRBV27 and TRBJ1-3; the D gene is possibly TRBD1 (5 bases). Here the sequenced sample was CD4+ or CD8+ T cells sorted from blood, taken in a trial of the OX40 agonist ivuxolimab. The clonotype originates from an adult with an advanced solid tumor such as melanoma, head and neck, liver or kidney cancer. CDR3 protein: CASSLSGDGASGNTIYF. As DNA, the CDR3 is TGTGCCAGCAGTTTATCCGGGGACGGAGCTTCTGGAAACACCATATATTTT.